This TCR beta chain was sequenced in a study of blood T cell repertoires in COVID-19. Looking at the study overall: COVID-19 samples, acute and convalescent, were from the United States, Italy and Spain. In each case, the material was cDNA or gDNA derived from T cells, B-cell-depleted T cells, or PBMCs.

V lost 5 bases to trimming and J lost 1 base, with 11 bases between them. The CDR3 totals 14 residues. Germline loops: CDR1 LNHNV, CDR2 YYDKDF (reference sequence). How the authors handled the data: Amplification from reference gene primers served as the basis for estimated nucleated cell counts. Produced via immunoSEQ multiplex PCR; TCRdb's table is partial and in-frame only. V and J calls and clone size are given by that table; D and trimming were obtained from the DNA. The data contain over 250,000 clones, about 90% of them seen just once; the ten biggest clones take up over 2%. The clonotype comes from a woman aged 50 to 65 with acute or convalescent COVID-19. Sequencing was done on a sample of peripheral blood. This sequence joins TRBV15 and TRBJ2-5; tentative D call: TRBD1 (5 bases). Here the CDR3 DNA reads TGTGCCACCAGCCATGACAGAGGCCAAGAGACCCAGTACTTC. This codes for CATSHDRGQETQYF. The full variable domain, its missing parts supplied by reference TRBV15 and TRBJ2-5, is DAMVIQNPRYQVTQFGKPVTLSCSQTLNHNVMYWYQQKSSQAPKLLFHYYDKDFNNEADTPDNFQSRRPNTSFCFLDIRSPGLGDTAMYLCATSHDRGQETQYFGPGTRLLVL.